This is a list of T cell receptor beta chains from one sample in a study of OX40 agonist ivuxolimab in advanced cancers. Assay used: immunoSEQ multiplex PCR; TCRdb lists only in-frame clones, some missing. This sample carries fewer than 60,000 clones, around four fifths of them seen once, and the ten largest clones take 0.6% to 0.8%. Sequencing was performed on CD4+ or CD8+ T cells sorted from blood, taken in a trial of the OX40 agonist ivuxolimab. Receptors were obtained from an adult with an advanced solid tumor such as melanoma, head and neck, liver or kidney cancer. The CDR3 runs from the conserved cysteine through the conserved F or W. A D gene is named only where the DNA matches it firmly. Clone size, where shown, is once, few, many, or a class for clones that have expanded.

TRBJ1-3 | - | - | TRBV2 | CASSERSSGNTIYF | TGTGCCAGCAGTGAACGCAGCTCTGGAAACACCATATATTTT
TRBJ1-1 | - | - | TRBV10-3 | CAIRDRMNTEAFF | TGTGCCATCAGGGACAGAATGAACACTGAAGCTTTCTTT
TRBJ2-1 | - | - | TRBV7-3 | CASSKGGAGLNEQFF | TGTGCCAGCAGCAAAGGGGGTGCGGGGCTCAATGAGCAGTTCTTC
TRBJ1-1 | - | - | TRBV7-8 | CASSNGGLFTEAFF | TGTGCCAGCAGTAACGGGGGCCTCTTCACTGAAGCTTTCTTT
TRBJ1-2 | TRBD1 | few | TRBV10-1 | CASSPTGPGGYTF | TGCGCCAGCAGTCCGACAGGGCCAGGGGGCTACACCTTC
TRBJ1-5 | - | - | TRBV7-9 | CASSLEEQPQHF | TGTGCCAGCAGCTTAGAGGAGCAGCCCCAGCATTTT
TRBJ2-7 | TRBD1 | - | TRBV6-5 | CASSYSREGASEQYF | TGTGCCAGCAGTTACTCGAGAGAGGGGGCGAGCGAGCAGTACTTC
TRBJ1-5 | - | few | TRBV19 | CASTRGGTSNQPQHF | TGTGCCAGTACCCGGGGGGGCACGAGCAATCAGCCCCAGCATTTT
TRBJ2-3 | TRBD2 | - | TRBV10-3 | CAIRGSGGPDTQYF | TGTGCCATCAGAGGCAGCGGGGGGCCGGATACGCAGTATTTT
TRBJ2-7 | - | - | TRBV4-3 | CASSQIGRRDEQYF | TGCGCCAGCAGCCAAATTGGGCGCAGGGACGAGCAGTACTTC
TRBJ2-3 | TRBD2 | - | TRBV19 | CASKTSGGTDTQYF | TGTGCCAGTAAGACTAGCGGGGGAACAGATACGCAGTATTTT
TRBJ2-5 | TRBD2 | few | TRBV5-1 | CASSLELAGAKTQYF | TGCGCCAGCAGCTTGGAACTAGCGGGGGCTAAGACCCAGTACTTC
TRBJ2-1 | - | few | TRBV2 | CAGHTYNEQFF | TGTGCCGGACACACGTACAATGAGCAGTTCTTC
TRBJ2-7 | - | - | TRBV7-9 | CASSYSGGYEQYF | TGTGCCAGCAGCTATAGTGGGGGCTACGAGCAGTACTTC
TRBJ1-6 | TRBD1 | - | TRBV5-5 | CASSLSGTAVLLGVSLHF | TGTGCCAGCAGCTTGTCCGGGACAGCTGTTCTTCTTGGGGTATCCCTCCACTTT
TRBJ2-5 | - | - | TRBV6-5 | CASSMTADQETQYF | TGTGCCAGCAGTATGACCGCCGATCAAGAGACCCAGTACTTC
TRBJ1-2 | - | - | TRBV6-5 | CASRRVDYGYTF | TGTGCCAGCAGGCGGGTTGACTATGGCTACACCTTC
TRBJ2-5 | TRBD2 | - | TRBV7-9 | CASSPAGEGGGTQYF | TGTGCCAGCAGCCCAGCGGGGGAGGGGGGCGGGACCCAGTACTTC
TRBJ2-4 | - | once | TRBV4-1 | CASSRLGDGGPLLKNIQYF | TGCGCCAGCAGCCGCCTGGGGGACGGGGGCCCCCTCCTCAAAAACATTCAGTACTTC
TRBJ1-1 | - | - | TRBV6-9 | CATPSRVAHTEAFF | TGTGCCACCCCCTCCAGGGTAGCGCACACTGAAGCTTTCTTT
TRBJ1-6 | TRBD1 | - | TRBV19 | CASSNSATGDSPLHF | TGTGCCAGTAGTAACTCCGCGACAGGGGACTCACCCCTCCACTTT
TRBJ2-3 | - | - | TRBV28 | CASSRSDTQYF | TGTGCCAGCAGTAGATCAGATACGCAGTATTTT
TRBJ2-1 | TRBD2 | - | TRBV12-5 | CASGQQGLAVNEQFF | TGTGCTAGTGGTCAGCAGGGACTAGCCGTTAATGAGCAGTTCTTC
TRBJ2-5 | TRBD2 | - | TRBV7-8 | CASRGSRGGNQETQYF | TGTGCCAGCAGGGGTAGCCGCGGGGGGAACCAAGAGACCCAGTACTTC
TRBJ1-3 | - | - | TRBV19 | CASSNRPGSGNTIYF | TGTGCCAGTAGTAATCGGCCAGGCTCTGGAAACACCATATATTTT
TRBJ2-3 | TRBD2 | - | TRBV10-3 | CAISRTSGAETSTDTQYF | TGTGCCATCAGTAGGACTAGCGGGGCTGAAACTAGCACAGATACGCAGTATTTT
TRBJ2-2 | - | - | TRBV5-6 | CASSPGRAVNTGELFF | TGTGCCAGCAGCCCGGGACGTGCGGTGAACACCGGGGAGCTGTTTTTT
TRBJ1-3 | TRBD1 | medium-sized | TRBV7-9 | CASSSQQGAGNTIYF | TGTGCCAGCAGCTCGCAGCAGGGGGCTGGAAACACCATATATTTT
TRBJ2-7 | TRBD1 | - | TRBV6-1 | CASSADRAREQYF | TGTGCCAGCAGTGCGGACAGGGCGAGAGAGCAGTACTTC
TRBJ2-2 | - | - | TRBV2 | CASSRTQNTGELFF | TGTGCCAGCAGTCGGACCCAGAACACCGGGGAGCTGTTTTTT
TRBJ2-7 | - | - | TRBV11-2 | CASSPSSGSQWGYEQYF | TGTGCCAGCAGCCCGAGTTCGGGTTCCCAATGGGGTTACGAGCAGTACTTC
TRBJ1-2 | - | - | TRBV18 | CASSTSPAQNNGYTF | TGTGCCAGCTCGACCTCACCGGCACAGAATAATGGCTACACCTTC
TRBJ2-7 | - | - | TRBV7-6 | CASTTLGNNYEQYF | TGTGCCAGCACTACGTTGGGTAATAACTACGAGCAGTACTTC
TRBJ1-3 | - | - | TRBV4-1 | CASSQAPGSGNTIYF | TGCGCCAGCAGCCAAGCCCCGGGCTCTGGAAACACCATATATTTT
TRBJ2-4 | - | - | TRBV2 | CASSERDTRTANIQYF | TGTGCCAGCAGTGAACGGGACACCCGGACGGCAAACATTCAGTACTTC
TRBJ2-6 | - | few | TRBV19 | CASSIGNPRGPGANVLTF | TGTGCCAGTAGTATCGGAAACCCCAGGGGACCTGGGGCCAACGTCCTGACTTTC
TRBJ2-1 | TRBD2 | - | TRBV4-2 | CASSQEGGWNEQFF | TGTGCCAGCAGCCAAGAGGGGGGGTGGAATGAGCAGTTCTTC
TRBJ2-7 | - | - | TRBV5-1 | CASSAGPGRYEQYF | TGCGCCAGCAGCGCGGGACCGGGAAGATACGAGCAGTACTTC
TRBJ2-7 | - | - | TRBV7-9 | CASSFTAGEQYF | TGTGCCAGCAGCTTTACGGCGGGCGAGCAGTACTTC
TRBJ2-5 | TRBD2 | - | TRBV4-1 | CASSPGLAGFWGETQYF | TGCGCCAGCAGCCCGGGACTAGCGGGGTTCTGGGGAGAGACCCAGTACTTC
TRBJ2-1 | TRBD2 | - | TRBV7-9 | CASSLVSGGARNEQFF | TGTGCCAGCAGCTTAGTTTCCGGGGGGGCCCGGAATGAGCAGTTCTTC
TRBJ2-7 | - | - | TRBV5-1 | CASRVRGNSYEQYF | TGCGCCAGCAGGGTTAGAGGGAACTCCTACGAGCAGTACTTC
TRBJ2-7 | - | - | TRBV18 | CASSPPSAGQRSYEQYF | TGTGCCAGCTCACCACCTTCGGCGGGACAGAGATCCTACGAGCAGTACTTC
TRBJ1-1 | - | - | TRBV19 | CASSISWREAFF | TGTGCCAGTAGTATTTCGTGGCGTGAAGCTTTCTTT
TRBJ2-1 | TRBD2 | - | TRBV6-6 | CASKLAGSSSYNEQFF | TGTGCCAGCAAATTAGCGGGGTCAAGCTCCTACAATGAGCAGTTCTTC
TRBJ2-3 | - | medium-sized | TRBV5-1 | CASREFSTDTQYF | TGCGCCAGCAGGGAGTTCAGCACAGATACGCAGTATTTT
TRBJ1-1 | - | - | TRBV5-1 | CASRVSANTEAFF | TGCGCCAGCAGGGTCTCAGCGAACACTGAAGCTTTCTTT
TRBJ2-7 | TRBD1 | - | TRBV5-4 | CASSLAGQSSYEQYF | TGTGCCAGCAGCTTGGCGGGACAGAGCTCCTACGAGCAGTACTTC
TRBJ1-4 | - | - | TRBV7-7 | CASSPGQSTNEKLFF | TGTGCCAGCAGCCCCGGACAGTCAACTAATGAAAAACTGTTTTTT
TRBJ2-7 | TRBD2 | - | TRBV4-1 | CASSQGRGDQYEQYF | TGCGCCAGCAGCCAAGGGCGGGGGGACCAGTACGAGCAGTACTTC
TRBJ1-1 | - | - | TRBV5-1 | CASSLDSSNTEAFF | TGCGCCAGCAGCTTGGATAGCTCGAACACTGAAGCTTTCTTT
TRBJ2-3 | TRBD1 | - | TRBV6-5 | CASSSGTVADTQYF | TGTGCCAGCAGTTCGGGGACAGTTGCAGATACGCAGTATTTT
TRBJ2-4 | TRBD1 | - | TRBV7-9 | CASSLRDRNIQYF | TGTGCCAGCAGCTTAAGGGACAGAAACATTCAGTACTTC
TRBJ2-1 | TRBD1 | - | TRBV11-3 | CATSTGQGAHEQFF | TGTGCCACCTCCACGGGACAGGGGGCCCATGAGCAGTTCTTC
TRBJ2-3 | TRBD2 | - | TRBV27 | CASSVRGTSGGDTQYF | TGTGCCAGCAGTGTACGGGGGACTAGCGGGGGTGATACGCAGTATTTT